These 22 T cell receptor beta chains were sequenced from one sample in a study of blood T cell repertoires in COVID-19. Generated by immunoSEQ multiplex PCR, the TCRdb table keeps only in-frame clones and is missing some. This table has 100,000 to 150,000 clones, around nine tenths appearing once. The sequenced sample was peripheral blood. These receptors originate from a man aged 55 to 70 with COVID-19, enrolled during active disease.

This chain joins TRBV6-5 and TRBJ1-5; 8 bases are shared with TRBD1. CDR3 length: 15 residues. The germline V gene encodes CDR1 MNHEY and CDR2 SVGAGI. V lost 2 bases, J lost 4 bases, and 4 bases stayed unmatched. CDR3 in amino acids: CASSYGTGGNQPQHF. The CDR3 region has the DNA TGTGCCAGCAGTTACGGGACAGGCGGAAATCAGCCCCAGCATTTT.

The chain uses TRBV29-1 and TRBJ1-2; D is perhaps TRBD1 (6 bases). CDR1 is SQVTM and CDR2 is ANQGSEA in the germline V gene. The V end was cut by 7 bases, the J end by 6 bases, with 15 bases between. The CDR3 is made up of 12 amino acids. CDR3: CSALGGGNGYTF. The CDR3 coding sequence is TGCAGCGCTCTCGGGGGGGGCAATGGCTACACCTTC.

This clone was seen just once. The rearrangement links TRBV2 to TRBJ2-7; D possibly corresponds to TRBD1 (6 bases). CDR3 length: 13 amino acids. Between the trimmed V and J ends, which lost 5 bases and 7 bases, there was a span of 15 bases. The germline CDR1 and CDR2 sequences are SNHLY and FYNNEI. The CDR3 protein is CASSIEYRDEQYF. CDR3 sequence (DNA): TGTGCCAGCAGTATCGAATACAGGGATGAGCAGTACTTC.

The table lists this clone with a few counts. The genes are TRBV5-4 and TRBJ2-2; possible D gene TRBD1, 5 bases. Looked up from germline, CDR1 is SGHNT and CDR2 is YYREEE (reference sequence). The CDR3 has 14 amino acids. V lost 3 bases and J lost 4, with 10 bases in between. As DNA, the CDR3 is TGTGCCAGCAGCTCGTGGACACTCACCGGGGAGCTGTTTTTT. Its protein is CASSSWTLTGELFF.

The chain uses TRBV29-1 and TRBJ2-7, with 7 bases lining up with TRBD1. This CDR3 contains 13 residues. J gave up 1 base and V 5 bases, and 5 bases lay outside the gene matches. Germline loops: CDR1 SQVTM, CDR2 ANQGSEA. The CDR3, as DNA: TGCAGCGTTCGGGGACAGCTTTCCTACGAGCAGTACTTC. This codes for CSVRGQLSYEQYF.

The chain recombines TRBV5-5 with TRBJ1-1; no clear D. V lost 2 bases and J lost 1, with 6 bases in between. CDR1 and CDR2 from the germline V gene are SGHKS and YYEKEE (reference sequence). The CDR3 length is 13 residues. The CDR3 spells CASSLLANTEAFF. In DNA form, the CDR3 reads TGTGCCAGCAGCTTATTGGCGAACACTGAAGCTTTCTTT.

At least ten counts were recorded for this clone. The chain couples TRBV7-6 to TRBJ2-3, with D tentatively TRBD2 (5 bases). V shed 0 bases and J shed 6 bases, with 13 bases lying between them. Germline V gene data show CDR1 as SGHVS and CDR2 as FNYEAQ. There are 15 residues in the CDR3. CDR3 region: CASSLAPSPGDTQYF. The CDR3 bases are TGTGCCAGCAGCTTAGCCCCTAGCCCGGGGGATACGCAGTATTTT.

The V and J genes are TRBV29-1 and TRBJ2-1; D remains unclear. CDR3 size: 10 residues. V was clipped by 0 bases and J by 12 bases, with 6 bases between them. The germline V gene encodes CDR1 SQVTM and CDR2 ANQGSEA. The CDR3: CSVEESWQFF. The DNA for the CDR3 is TGCAGCGTTGAAGAGTCTTGGCAGTTCTTC.

The genes are TRBV7-3 and TRBJ2-3; a possible D gene is TRBD1 (5 bases). Trimming stripped 2 bases from V and 5 bases from J, with 8 bases between. The CDR3 spans 13 residues. CDR1 SGHTA and CDR2 FQGTGA come from the germline V gene. The CDR3 sequence is CASSLQGLDTQYF. Here the CDR3 DNA reads TGTGCCAGCAGCTTACAGGGTTTAGATACGCAGTATTTT. Variable domain in full (rest from reference TRBV7-3 and TRBJ2-3): GAGVSQTPSNKVTEKGKYVELRCDPISGHTALYWYRQSLGQGPEFLIYFQGTGAADDSGLPNDRFFAVRPEGSVSTLKIQRTERGDSAVYLCASSLQGLDTQYFGPGTRLTVL.

The V gene is TRBV7-3, the J gene TRBJ1-2; tentatively, D is TRBD1 (5 bases). CDR1 is SGHTA and CDR2 is FQGTGA in the germline V gene. The V gene lost 5 bases and the J gene lost 2 bases, with 9 bases spanning the gap. This CDR3 is 13 amino acids long. CDR3 nucleotides: TGTGCCAGCAGCAGGGGTCCCAACTATGGCTACACCTTC. Amino acids: CASSRGPNYGYTF.

The rearrangement links TRBV3-1 (or the pseudogene TRBV3-2) to TRBJ1-2; 10 bases match TRBD1. The V gene's germline CDR1 is LGHDT and CDR2 YNNKEL (reference sequence). This CDR3 has 14 amino acids. The junction had 3 bases not matched to a gene; V was cut back by 1 base and J by 7 bases. This CDR3 reads CASSQGTGGVGYTF. The CDR3 DNA reads TGTGCCAGCAGCCAAGGGACAGGGGGTGTTGGCTACACCTTC.

The chain combines TRBV10-3 with TRBJ2-3, with a possible D match to TRBD2 (7 bases). V dropped 8 bases and J dropped 1 base, with 19 bases sitting between them. The germline V gene has CDR1 ENHRY and CDR2 SYGVKD. The CDR3 is made up of 16 amino acids. The CDR3 nucleotides read TGTGCCATCTCCTGGGGAGGGGGGGGCGGCACAGATACGCAGTATTTT. Residues: CAISWGGGGGTDTQYF.

The J gene is TRBJ1-6, the V gene TRBV2; 10 positions match TRBD1. The CDR3 runs to 16 residues. CDR1 is SNHLY and CDR2 is FYNNEI in the germline V gene. V lost 1 base to trimming and J lost 6 bases; unmatched junction nucleotides: 3. The CDR3 DNA reads TGTGCCAGCAGTGAAGGGGGACAGGGGTCTAATTCACCCCTCCACTTT. Its protein is CASSEGGQGSNSPLHF.

The rearrangement links TRBV10-3 to TRBJ1-5; D is possibly TRBD1 (5 bases). The ends were cut back, 4 bases at V and 8 bases at J, with 15 bases in the middle. The germline V gene encodes CDR1 ENHRY and CDR2 SYGVKD. This CDR3 spans 14 amino acids. The CDR3: CAISVGTGGEPQHF. As DNA, the CDR3 is TGTGCCATCAGTGTGGGGACCGGGGGTGAGCCCCAGCATTTT.

CDR3 amino acids: CAISDTKTGGAGYGYTF. The CDR3 DNA reads as TGTGCCATCAGCGATACGAAGACAGGGGGCGCGGGCTATGGCTACACCTTC. V gene TRBV10-3 combines with J gene TRBJ1-2; 10 bases agree with TRBD1. The CDR3 covers 17 residues. Losses at the gene ends were 6 bases for V and 4 bases for J; bases not matched to a gene: 14. Germline CDR1 reads ENHRY; CDR2 reads SYGVKD.

The V and J genes are TRBV6-2 or TRBV6-3 and TRBJ2-5; tentatively, D is TRBD2 (6 bases). Germline lookup yields CDR1 MNHEY and CDR2 SVGEGT. The CDR3 consists of 13 residues. V lost 6 bases and J 5 bases, leaving 13 bases between the germline ends. The CDR3 nucleotides are TGTGCCAGCAGCCGACTAGTCGGGGAGACCCAGTACTTC. This gives the protein CASSRLVGETQYF.

V and J are TRBV5-6 and TRBJ2-7; D gene unclear. Trimming shortened V by 0 bases and J by 4 bases, and 5 bases separated the two germline ends. This CDR3 is built from 12 residues. The V gene's germline CDR1 is SGHDT and CDR2 YYEEEE. CDR3 protein: CASSLDIYEQYF. The CDR3, as DNA: TGTGCCAGCAGCTTGGATATATACGAGCAGTACTTC.

The gene calls are TRBV5-1 and TRBJ2-5, with D perhaps matching TRBD2 (5 bases). CDR1 and CDR2 (germline): SGHRS, YFSETQ. CDR3 length equals 14 residues. The V end lost 1 base, the J end lost 5 bases, and 12 bases lay between the germline ends. CDR3 DNA sequence: TGCGCCAGCAGCTTGTCCCTAGCTGGCGAGACCCAGTACTTC. Encoded protein: CASSLSLAGETQYF.

This clone was picked up one time. The chain uses TRBV18 and TRBJ2-2; 11 bases match TRBD2. This CDR3 is 16 amino acids long. V was pared by 4 bases and J by 4 bases, with 5 bases of the junction left unmatched. Germline CDR1 is KGHSH and CDR2 is LQKENI. The CDR3 is CASSRPLAGGTGELFF. The CDR3 DNA is TGTGCCAGCTCACGACCCCTAGCGGGGGGCACCGGGGAGCTGTTTTTT.

V gene TRBV19 combines with J gene TRBJ2-5, with TRBD1 matching over 8 bases. This CDR3 comprises 16 residues. Germline V gives CDR1 LNHDA, CDR2 SQIVND (reference sequence). V dropped 4 bases and J dropped 5; count of bases not matched to a gene: 12. CDR3 in amino acids: CASSRRSSGGEETQYF. For the CDR3, the DNA is TGTGCCAGTAGTAGGCGATCGTCAGGGGGCGAGGAGACCCAGTACTTC.

The chain is built from TRBV29-1 and TRBJ1-2; 7 positions agree with TRBD1. The germline CDR1 and CDR2 sequences are SQVTM and ANQGSEA. CDR3 length: 15 amino acids. Losses at the gene ends were 2 bases for V and 3 bases for J; bases not matched to a gene: 9. CDR3 sequence: CSVESWGRGDYGYTF. The CDR3 nucleotides are TGCAGCGTTGAATCTTGGGGCAGGGGGGACTATGGCTACACCTTC. The full variable domain, completed using reference TRBV29-1 and TRBJ1-2, is SAVISQKPSRDICQRGTSLTIQCQVDSQVTMMFWYRQQPGQSLTLIATANQGSEATYESGFVIDKFPISRPNLTFSTLTVSNMSPEDSSIYLCSVESWGRGDYGYTFGSGTRLTVV.

J is TRBJ2-3 and V is TRBV27, with TRBD2 matching over 7 bases. Germline CDR1 and CDR2: MNHEY and SMNVEV (reference sequence). After removal of 6 bases from V and 7 bases from J, the junction contained 13 bases not matched to a gene. The CDR3 sequence is 15 residues long. The DNA for the CDR3 is TGTGCCAGCAGCCGCGTGTCTAGCGGATTTAATACGCAGTATTTT. Translation: CASSRVSSGFNTQYF.